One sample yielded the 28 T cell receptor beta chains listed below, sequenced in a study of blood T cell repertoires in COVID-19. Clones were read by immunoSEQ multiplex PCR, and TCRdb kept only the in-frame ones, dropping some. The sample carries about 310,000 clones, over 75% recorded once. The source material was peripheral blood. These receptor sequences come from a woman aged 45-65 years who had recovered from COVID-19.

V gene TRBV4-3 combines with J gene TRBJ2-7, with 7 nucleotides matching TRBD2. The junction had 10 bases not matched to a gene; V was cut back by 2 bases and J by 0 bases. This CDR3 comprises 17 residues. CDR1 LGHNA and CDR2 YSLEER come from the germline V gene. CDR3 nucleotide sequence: TGCGCCAGCAGCCAACAGAGTCTAGCGGCTAGCTCCTACGAGCAGTACTTC. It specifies CASSQQSLAASSYEQYF.

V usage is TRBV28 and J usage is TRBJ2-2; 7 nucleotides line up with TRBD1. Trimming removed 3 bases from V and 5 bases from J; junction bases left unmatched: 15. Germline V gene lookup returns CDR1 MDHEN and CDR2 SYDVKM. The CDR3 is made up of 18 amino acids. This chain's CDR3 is CASSLVGLRGRRTGELFF. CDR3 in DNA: TGTGCCAGCAGTTTGGTAGGGCTAAGGGGGCGTCGGACCGGGGAGCTGTTTTTT.

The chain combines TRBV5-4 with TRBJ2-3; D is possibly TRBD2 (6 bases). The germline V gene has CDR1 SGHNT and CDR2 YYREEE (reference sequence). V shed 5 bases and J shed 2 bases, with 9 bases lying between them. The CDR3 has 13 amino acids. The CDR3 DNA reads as TGTGCCAGCAGTCGGGACTCCACAGATACGCAGTATTTT. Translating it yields CASSRDSTDTQYF. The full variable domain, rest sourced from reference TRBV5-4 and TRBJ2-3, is ETGVTQSPTHLIKTRGQQVTLRCSSQSGHNTVSWYQQALGQGPQFIFQYYREEENGRGNFPPRFSGLQFPNYSSELNVNALELDDSALYLCASSRDSTDTQYFGPGTRLTVL.

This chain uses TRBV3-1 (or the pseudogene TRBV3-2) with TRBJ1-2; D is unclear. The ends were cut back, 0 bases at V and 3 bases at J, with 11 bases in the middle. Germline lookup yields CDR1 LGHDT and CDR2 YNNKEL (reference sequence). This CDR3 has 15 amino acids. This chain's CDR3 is CASSQDPEAYYGYTF. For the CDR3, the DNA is TGTGCCAGCAGCCAAGATCCCGAAGCTTACTATGGCTACACCTTC.

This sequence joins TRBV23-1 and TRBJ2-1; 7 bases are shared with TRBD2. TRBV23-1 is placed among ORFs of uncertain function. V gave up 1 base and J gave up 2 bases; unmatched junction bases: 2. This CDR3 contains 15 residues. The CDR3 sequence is CASSQYGGTYNEQFF. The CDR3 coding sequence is TGCGCCAGCAGTCAATACGGGGGGACCTACAATGAGCAGTTCTTC.

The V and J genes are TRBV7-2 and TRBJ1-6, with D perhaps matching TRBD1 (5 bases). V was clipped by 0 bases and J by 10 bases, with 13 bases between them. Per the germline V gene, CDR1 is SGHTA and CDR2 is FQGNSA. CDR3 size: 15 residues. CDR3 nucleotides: TGTGCCAGCAGCTTAGCGCGTCAGGGAAGCTCACCCCTCCACTTT. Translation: CASSLARQGSSPLHF.

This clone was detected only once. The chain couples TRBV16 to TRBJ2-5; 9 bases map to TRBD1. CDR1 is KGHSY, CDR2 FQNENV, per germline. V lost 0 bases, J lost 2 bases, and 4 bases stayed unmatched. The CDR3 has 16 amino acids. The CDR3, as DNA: TGTGCCAGCAGCCAATCGTACAGGGGGCTTCAAGAGACCCAGTACTTC. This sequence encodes CASSQSYRGLQETQYF.

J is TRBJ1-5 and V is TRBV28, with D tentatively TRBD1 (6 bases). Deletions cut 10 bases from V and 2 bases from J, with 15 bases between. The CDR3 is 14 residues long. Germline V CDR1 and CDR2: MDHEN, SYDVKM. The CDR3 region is CATSRTAGNQPQHF. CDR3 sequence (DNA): TGTGCCACCTCCCGGACAGCGGGCAATCAGCCCCAGCATTTT.

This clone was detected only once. CDR3 bases: TGTGCCAGCAGCCCCATTCCCGGGACAGGGGGAAACACCATATATTTT. This gives the protein CASSPIPGTGGNTIYF. This chain uses TRBV7-8 with TRBJ1-3, with 9 bases aligning to TRBD1. Trimming cost V 5 bases and J 4 bases; bases outside gene matches: 9. The germline V gene has CDR1 SGHVS and CDR2 FQNEAQ. The CDR3 covers 16 residues.

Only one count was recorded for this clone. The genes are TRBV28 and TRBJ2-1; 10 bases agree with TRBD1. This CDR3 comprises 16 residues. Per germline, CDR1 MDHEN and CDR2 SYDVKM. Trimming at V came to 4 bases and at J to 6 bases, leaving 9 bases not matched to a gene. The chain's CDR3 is CASSSPGQGFLNEQFF. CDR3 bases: TGTGCCAGCAGTTCTCCGGGACAGGGGTTTCTCAATGAGCAGTTCTTC.

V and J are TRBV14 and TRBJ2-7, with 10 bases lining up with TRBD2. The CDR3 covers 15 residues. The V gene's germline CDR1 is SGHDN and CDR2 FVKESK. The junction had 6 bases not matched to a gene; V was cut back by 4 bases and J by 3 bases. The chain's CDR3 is CASSRGLAEIYEQYF. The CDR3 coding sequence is TGTGCCAGCAGCCGCGGACTAGCGGAGATCTACGAGCAGTACTTC.

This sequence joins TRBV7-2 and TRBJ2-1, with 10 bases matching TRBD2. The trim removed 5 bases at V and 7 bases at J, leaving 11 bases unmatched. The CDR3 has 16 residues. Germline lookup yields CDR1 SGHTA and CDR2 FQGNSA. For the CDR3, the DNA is TGTGCCAGCAGCCCTACACCTAGCGGGGGCCTGAATGAGCAGTTCTTC. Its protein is CASSPTPSGGLNEQFF.

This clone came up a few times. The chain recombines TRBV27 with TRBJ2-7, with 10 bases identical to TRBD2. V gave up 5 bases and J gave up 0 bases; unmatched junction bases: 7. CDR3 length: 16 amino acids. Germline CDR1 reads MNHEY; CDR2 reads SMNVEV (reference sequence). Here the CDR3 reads CASSPKTSGYSYEQYF. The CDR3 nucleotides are TGTGCCAGCAGTCCAAAGACTAGCGGGTACTCCTACGAGCAGTACTTC.

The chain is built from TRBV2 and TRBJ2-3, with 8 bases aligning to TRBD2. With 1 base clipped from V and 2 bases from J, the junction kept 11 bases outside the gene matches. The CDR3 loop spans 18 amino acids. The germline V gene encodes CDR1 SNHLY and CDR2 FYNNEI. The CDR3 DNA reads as TGTGCCAGCAGTGAAGTCAATAGCGGGAAGTCACACACAGATACGCAGTATTTT. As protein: CASSEVNSGKSHTDTQYF. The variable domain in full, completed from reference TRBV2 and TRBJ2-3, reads EPEVTQTPSHQVTQMGQEVILRCVPISNHLYFYWYRQILGQKVEFLVSFYNNEISEKSEIFDDQFSVERPDGSNFTLKIRSTKLEDSAMYFCASSEVNSGKSHTDTQYFGPGTRLTVL.

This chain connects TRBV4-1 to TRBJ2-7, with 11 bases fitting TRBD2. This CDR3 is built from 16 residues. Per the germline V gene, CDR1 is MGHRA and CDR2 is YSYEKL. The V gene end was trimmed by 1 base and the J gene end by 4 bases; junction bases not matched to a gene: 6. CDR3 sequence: CASSQGRASGRYEQYF. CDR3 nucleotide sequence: TGCGCCAGCAGCCAAGGTCGGGCTAGCGGGAGGTACGAGCAGTACTTC.

The CDR3 region has the DNA TGTGCCAGCAGCCAGATCCGGGGTAAAGGGGCCAACGTCCTGACTTTC. Encoded protein: CASSQIRGKGANVLTF. The genes are TRBV11-2 and TRBJ2-6; D perhaps matches TRBD2 (5 bases). Germline assignment: CDR1 SGHAT and CDR2 FQNNGV. CDR3 length: 16 residues. V lost 5 bases to trimming and J lost 4 bases, with 15 bases between them.

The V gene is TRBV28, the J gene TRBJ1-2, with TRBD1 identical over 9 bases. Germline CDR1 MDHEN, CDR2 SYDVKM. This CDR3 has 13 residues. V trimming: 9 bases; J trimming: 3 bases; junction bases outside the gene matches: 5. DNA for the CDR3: TGTGCCAGTAACAGGGGGCAGGACTATGGCTACACCTTC. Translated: CASNRGQDYGYTF.

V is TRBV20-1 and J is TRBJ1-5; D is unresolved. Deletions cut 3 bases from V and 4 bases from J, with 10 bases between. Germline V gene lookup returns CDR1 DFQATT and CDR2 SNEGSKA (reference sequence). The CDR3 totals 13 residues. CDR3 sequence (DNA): TGCAGTGCTAGTTTGTCAGTAAATCAGCCCCAGCATTTT. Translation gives CSASLSVNQPQHF.

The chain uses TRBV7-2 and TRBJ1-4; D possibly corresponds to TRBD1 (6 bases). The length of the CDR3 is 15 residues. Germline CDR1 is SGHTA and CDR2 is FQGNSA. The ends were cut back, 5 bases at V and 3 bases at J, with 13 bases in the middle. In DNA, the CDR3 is TGTGCCAGCAGCCTCGACAGGATGGCTAATGAAAAACTGTTTTTT. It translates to CASSLDRMANEKLFF.

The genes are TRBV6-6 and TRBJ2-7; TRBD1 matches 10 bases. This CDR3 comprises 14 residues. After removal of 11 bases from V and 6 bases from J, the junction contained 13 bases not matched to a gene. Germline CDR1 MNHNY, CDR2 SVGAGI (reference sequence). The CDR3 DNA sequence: TGTGCCGCAAAGGAATCCGGGACAGGGGCCGAGCAGTACTTC. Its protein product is CAAKESGTGAEQYF.

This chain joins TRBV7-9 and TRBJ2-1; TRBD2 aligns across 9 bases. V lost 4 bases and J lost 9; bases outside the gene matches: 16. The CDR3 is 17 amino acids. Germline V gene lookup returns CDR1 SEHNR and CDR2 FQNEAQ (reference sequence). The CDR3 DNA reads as TGTGCCAGCAGCTCAGGGTGGGGACTAGCATCAGATGCTGAGCAGTTCTTC. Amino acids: CASSSGWGLASDAEQFF. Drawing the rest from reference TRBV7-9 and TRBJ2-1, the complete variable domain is DTGVSQNPRHKITKRGQNVTFRCDPISEHNRLYWYRQTLGQGPEFLTYFQNEAQLEKSRLLSDRFSAERPKGSFSTLEIQRTEQGDSAMYLCASSSGWGLASDAEQFFGPGTRLTVL.

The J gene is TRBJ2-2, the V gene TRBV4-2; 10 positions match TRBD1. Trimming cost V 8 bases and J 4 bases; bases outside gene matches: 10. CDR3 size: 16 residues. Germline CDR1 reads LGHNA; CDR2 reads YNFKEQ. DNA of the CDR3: TGTGCCAGCCGGCGGGATGACAGGGGGCTCACCGGGGAGCTGTTTTTT. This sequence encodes CASRRDDRGLTGELFF.

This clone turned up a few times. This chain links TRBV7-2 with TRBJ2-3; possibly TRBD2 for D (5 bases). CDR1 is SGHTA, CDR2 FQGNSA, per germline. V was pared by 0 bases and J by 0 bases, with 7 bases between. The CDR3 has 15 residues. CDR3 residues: CASSLAGDSTDTQYF. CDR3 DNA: TGTGCCAGCAGCTTAGCGGGAGACAGCACAGATACGCAGTATTTT.

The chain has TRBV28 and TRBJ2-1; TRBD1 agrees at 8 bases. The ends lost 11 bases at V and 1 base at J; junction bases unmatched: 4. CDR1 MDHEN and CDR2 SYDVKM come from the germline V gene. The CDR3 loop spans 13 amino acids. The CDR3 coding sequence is TGTGCCGGCGACAGGGGATCCTACAATGAGCAGTTCTTC. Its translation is CAGDRGSYNEQFF.

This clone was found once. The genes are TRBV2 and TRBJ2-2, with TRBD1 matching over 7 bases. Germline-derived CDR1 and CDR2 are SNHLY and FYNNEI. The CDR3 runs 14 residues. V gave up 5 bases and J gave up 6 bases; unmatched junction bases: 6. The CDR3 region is CASSTQGGAGELFF. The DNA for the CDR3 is TGTGCCAGCAGTACCCAAGGGGGCGCCGGGGAGCTGTTTTTT. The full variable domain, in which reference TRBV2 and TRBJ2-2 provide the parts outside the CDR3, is EPEVTQTPSHQVTQMGQEVILRCVPISNHLYFYWYRQILGQKVEFLVSFYNNEISEKSEIFDDQFSVERPDGSNFTLKIRSTKLEDSAMYFCASSTQGGAGELFFGEGSRLTVL.

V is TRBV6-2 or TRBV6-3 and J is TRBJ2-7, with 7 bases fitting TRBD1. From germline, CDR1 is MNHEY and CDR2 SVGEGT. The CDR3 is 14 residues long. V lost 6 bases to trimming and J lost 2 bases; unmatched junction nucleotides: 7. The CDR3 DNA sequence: TGTGCCAGCAGCCACTCAGGGGGACCCTACGAGCAGTACTTC. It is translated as CASSHSGGPYEQYF.

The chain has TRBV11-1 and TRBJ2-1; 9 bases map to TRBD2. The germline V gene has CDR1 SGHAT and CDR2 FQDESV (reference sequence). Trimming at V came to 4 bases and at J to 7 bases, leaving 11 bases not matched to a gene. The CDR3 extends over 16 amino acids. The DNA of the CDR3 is TGTGCCAGCAGCTCCGAGGGACTAGCTAGTATTAATGAGCAGTTCTTC. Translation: CASSSEGLASINEQFF.

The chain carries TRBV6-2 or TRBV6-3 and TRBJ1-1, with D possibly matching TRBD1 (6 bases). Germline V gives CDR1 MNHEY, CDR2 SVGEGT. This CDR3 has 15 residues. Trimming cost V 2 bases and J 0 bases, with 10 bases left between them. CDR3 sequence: CASSYEGDLNTEAFF. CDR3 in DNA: TGTGCCAGCAGTTACGAGGGGGACCTGAACACTGAAGCTTTCTTT.